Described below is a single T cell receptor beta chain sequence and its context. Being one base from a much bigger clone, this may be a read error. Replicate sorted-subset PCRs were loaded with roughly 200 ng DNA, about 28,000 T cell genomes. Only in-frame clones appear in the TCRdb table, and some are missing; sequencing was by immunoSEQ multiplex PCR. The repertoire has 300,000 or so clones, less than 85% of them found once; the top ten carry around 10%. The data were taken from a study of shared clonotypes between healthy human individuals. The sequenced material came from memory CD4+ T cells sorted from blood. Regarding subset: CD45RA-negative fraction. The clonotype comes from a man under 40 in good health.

The CDR3 loop reads CAWGSRFKGRGNTEAFF. The CDR3 DNA reads TGTGCCTGGGGGTCCAGATTCAAGGGGCGCGGGAACACTGAAGCTTTCTTT. V gene TRBV30 combines with J gene TRBJ1-1, with D perhaps TRBD1 (5 bases). Trimming removed 5 bases from V and 1 base from J, with 23 bases in between. Germline lookup yields CDR1 GTSNPN and CDR2 SVGIG (reference sequence). The CDR3 runs to 17 residues.